This is a list of T cell receptor beta chains from one sample in a study of cytomegalovirus exposure and HLA in healthy donors. Profiling relied on immunoSEQ multiplex PCR, and the TCRdb table lists in-frame clones only, not all of them. The sample contains about 130,000 clones, 81% of which appear only once. The sequenced sample was PBMCs. Receptors originate from a man between 18 and 35 years old in good health and CMV-seronegative. Both conserved end residues are part of each CDR3. The order of the fields is V gene, clone size, J gene, D gene, CDR3 DNA, CDR3 protein. The D gene is left open where the match is weak. A clone size is listed for some rows: how often the clone was seen (once, few, many), or a class if it is expanded.

V: TRBV30
size: few
J: TRBJ1-4
D: TRBD1
DNA: TGTGCCTGGAAAACGGGACAGGGATCAACTAATGAAAAACTGTTTTTT
CDR3: CAWKTGQGSTNEKLFF

V: TRBV9
size: few
J: TRBJ1-1
D: NA
DNA: TGTGCCAGCAGCCTCCCTCCTTTCTTT
CDR3: CASSLPPFF

V: TRBV7-6
size: NA
J: TRBJ2-6
D: TRBD1
DNA: TGTGCCAGCAGTTACAGGGGAGCTGGGGCCAACGTCCTGACTTTC
CDR3: CASSYRGAGANVLTF

V: TRBV12-5
size: NA
J: TRBJ1-5
D: TRBD1
DNA: TGTGCTAGTGGGACCCAGGGGGTGGGTCAGCCCCAGCATTTT
CDR3: CASGTQGVGQPQHF

V: TRBV23-1
size: NA
J: TRBJ1-2
D: NA
DNA: TGCGCCAGCAGTCGCAACGGGAAGACAAGCTATGGCTACACCTTC
CDR3: CASSRNGKTSYGYTF

V: TRBV16
size: NA
J: TRBJ1-5
D: TRBD1
DNA: TGTGCCAGCAGCCTAGGGACAGGGGGGCCTCAGCCCCAGCATTTT
CDR3: CASSLGTGGPQPQHF

V: TRBV18
size: once
J: TRBJ1-2
D: NA
DNA: TGTGCCAGCTCCTCCGGCGGGGGGATCTATGGCTACACCTTC
CDR3: CASSSGGGIYGYTF

V: TRBV5-6
size: NA
J: TRBJ2-4
D: TRBD1
DNA: TGTGCCAGCAGCCCACGGGACAGAAGGCACATTCAGTACTTC
CDR3: CASSPRDRRHIQYF

V: TRBV6-6
size: NA
J: TRBJ1-1
D: NA
DNA: TGTGCCAGCAGCCAAGGGGACACTGAAGCTTTCTTT
CDR3: CASSQGDTEAFF

V: TRBV12-5
size: NA
J: TRBJ1-5
D: NA
DNA: TGTGCTAGTGGTTTGGCCCTCACAGGGCCGGGCAATCAGCCCCAGCATTTT
CDR3: CASGLALTGPGNQPQHF

V: TRBV5-6
size: NA
J: TRBJ1-1
D: NA
DNA: TGTGCCAGCAGCCTCACAGGGCTGAACACTGAAGCTTTCTTT
CDR3: CASSLTGLNTEAFF

V: TRBV6-5
size: NA
J: TRBJ1-2
D: NA
DNA: TGTGCCAGCAGGCGGGGAGGCATCTATGGCTACACCTTC
CDR3: CASRRGGIYGYTF

V: TRBV4-3
size: once
J: TRBJ2-7
D: NA
DNA: TGCGCCAGCAGCCAAGTGGGGGGTTCCAGCTACGAGCAGTACTTC
CDR3: CASSQVGGSSYEQYF

V: TRBV11-2
size: NA
J: TRBJ1-6
D: NA
DNA: TGTGCCAGCAGCTTAGAATCCGGGGTTGGCTCACCCCTCCACTTT
CDR3: CASSLESGVGSPLHF

V: TRBV30
size: NA
J: TRBJ1-2
D: TRBD1
DNA: TGTGCCTCCACATCCGCAGGGGGCGTTCGATATGGCTACACCTTC
CDR3: CASTSAGGVRYGYTF

V: TRBV13
size: few
J: TRBJ1-2
D: NA
DNA: TGTGCCAGCAGCCCCCGACAGACCTTACAGGGAAACTATGGCTACACCTTC
CDR3: CASSPRQTLQGNYGYTF

V: TRBV5-1
size: NA
J: TRBJ1-5
D: NA
DNA: TGCGCCAGCAGCTTGGCCGCAGGGGCGCAGCCCCAGCATTTT
CDR3: CASSLAAGAQPQHF

V: TRBV28
size: NA
J: TRBJ2-5
D: TRBD1
DNA: TGTGCCAGCAGTCCAAGGGACAGGGGGACCCAGTACTTC
CDR3: CASSPRDRGTQYF

V: TRBV2
size: NA
J: TRBJ1-1
D: NA
DNA: TGTGCCACACAGGGAAACACTGAAGATTTCTTT
CDR3: CATQGNTEDFF

V: TRBV10-3
size: NA
J: TRBJ2-7
D: NA
DNA: TGTGCCATCAGTGAAGGGAGGGAGCAGTACTTC
CDR3: CAISEGREQYF

V: TRBV5-1
size: NA
J: TRBJ2-5
D: NA
DNA: TGCGCCAGCAGCTTGGAAGGCAGGAGGGAGACCCAGTACTTC
CDR3: CASSLEGRRETQYF

V: TRBV30
size: NA
J: TRBJ2-5
D: NA
DNA: TGTGCCTTACTCGGGCCCGGGAAAGAGACCCAGTACTTC
CDR3: CALLGPGKETQYF

V: TRBV7-9
size: NA
J: TRBJ1-1
D: NA
DNA: TGTTCCAGCAGAGCCCCGAACACTGAAGCTTTCTTT
CDR3: CSSRAPNTEAFF

V: TRBV5-4
size: NA
J: TRBJ2-1
D: TRBD1
DNA: TGTGCCAGCAGGGGTCGGGACAGGGAGTACAATGAGCAGCTCTTC
CDR3: CASRGRDREYNEQLF

V: TRBV2
size: NA
J: TRBJ2-7
D: TRBD1
DNA: TGTGCCAGCCGGCCCCATCGGGACAGACCCTACGAGCAGTACTTC
CDR3: CASRPHRDRPYEQYF

V: TRBV9
size: NA
J: TRBJ2-5
D: TRBD2
DNA: TGTGCCAGCAGCCCCACCGTAGACGGGAGGGAGACCCAGTACTTC
CDR3: CASSPTVDGRETQYF

V: TRBV5-4
size: NA
J: TRBJ2-5
D: NA
DNA: TGTGCCAGCAGCTTGCGGTCGTTCAGGGAAGAGACCCAGTACTTC
CDR3: CASSLRSFREETQYF

V: TRBV13
size: NA
J: TRBJ2-7
D: TRBD1
DNA: TGTGCCAGCAGCGAAACCGGGACAGGGGTAGGCGAGCAGTACTTC
CDR3: CASSETGTGVGEQYF

V: TRBV5-1
size: NA
J: TRBJ1-4
D: NA
DNA: TGCGCCAGCAGCTTGCAGACAGGATTAACTAATGAAAAACTGTTTTTT
CDR3: CASSLQTGLTNEKLFF

V: TRBV27
size: NA
J: TRBJ1-2
D: NA
DNA: TGTGCCAGCAGTGCGGGGGGGGCCCACTATGGCTACACCTTC
CDR3: CASSAGGAHYGYTF

V: TRBV29-1
size: NA
J: TRBJ2-5
D: NA
DNA: TGCAGCGTTGTCTCAGGGGTTGTGGAGACCCAGTACTTC
CDR3: CSVVSGVVETQYF

V: TRBV7-2
size: few
J: TRBJ1-1
D: NA
DNA: TGTGCCAGCAGCTTGGTTAGCACTGAAGCTTTCTTT
CDR3: CASSLVSTEAFF

V: TRBV4-3
size: NA
J: TRBJ2-7
D: NA
DNA: TGCGCCAGCAGCCATGGAGCAGGACAATCCTACGAGCAGTACTTC
CDR3: CASSHGAGQSYEQYF

V: TRBV27
size: once
J: TRBJ1-1
D: TRBD1
DNA: TGTGCCAGCAGTTTGGAGAACAGGGGATTTGAAGCTTTCTTT
CDR3: CASSLENRGFEAFF

V: TRBV7-9
size: NA
J: TRBJ1-1
D: TRBD1
DNA: TGTGCCAGCAGCTCTCAACCGGGACAGGGGATCGGAGCTGAAGCTTTCTTT
CDR3: CASSSQPGQGIGAEAFF

V: TRBV4-1
size: NA
J: TRBJ2-7
D: NA
DNA: TGCGCCAGCAGCCAAGAAGCCCGGCGGCTGCGGGGATACTCCGAGCAGTACTTC
CDR3: CASSQEARRLRGYSEQYF

V: TRBV9
size: NA
J: TRBJ2-3
D: NA
DNA: TGTGCCAGCAGCGACGTCAGAGATACGCAGTATTTT
CDR3: CASSDVRDTQYF

V: TRBV9
size: NA
J: TRBJ2-7
D: NA
DNA: TGTGCCAGCAGCGGGGCCAGTCCCTCCTACGAGCAGTACTTC
CDR3: CASSGASPSYEQYF

V: TRBV5-1
size: NA
J: TRBJ2-2
D: NA
DNA: TGCGCCAACAGTAAGGGGCCGAACACCGGGGAGCTGTTTTTT
CDR3: CANSKGPNTGELFF

V: TRBV5-4
size: NA
J: TRBJ2-7
D: NA
DNA: TGTGCCAGCAGCTTAGGAGTCGGTTACGAGCAGTACTTC
CDR3: CASSLGVGYEQYF

V: TRBV30
size: NA
J: TRBJ1-3
D: TRBD1
DNA: TGTGCCTGGAGTGCCCTTGACAGGGATGGAAACACCATATATTTT
CDR3: CAWSALDRDGNTIYF

V: TRBV9
size: NA
J: TRBJ1-5
D: TRBD1
DNA: TGTGCCAGCAGCCTCGGACAGGGAGGACGCAATCAGCCCCAGCATTTT
CDR3: CASSLGQGGRNQPQHF

V: TRBV14
size: once
J: TRBJ2-5
D: TRBD2
DNA: TGTGCCAGCAGTCTTGGACTAGCGGGGGTAGAGACCCAGTACTTC
CDR3: CASSLGLAGVETQYF

V: TRBV12-2
size: NA
J: TRBJ1-1
D: NA
DNA: TGTGCAAGTCGCCCAACGGGACAGAACACTGAAGCTTTCTTT
CDR3: CASRPTGQNTEAFF

V: TRBV6-5
size: NA
J: TRBJ1-2
D: TRBD1
DNA: TGTGCCAGCAGTGTGGACAGGGGGCGCAACTATGGCTACACCTTC
CDR3: CASSVDRGRNYGYTF

V: TRBV5-8
size: few
J: TRBJ2-3
D: NA
DNA: TGTGCCAGCAGCTTAACTGGAGTTAGCACAGATACGCAGTATTTT
CDR3: CASSLTGVSTDTQYF